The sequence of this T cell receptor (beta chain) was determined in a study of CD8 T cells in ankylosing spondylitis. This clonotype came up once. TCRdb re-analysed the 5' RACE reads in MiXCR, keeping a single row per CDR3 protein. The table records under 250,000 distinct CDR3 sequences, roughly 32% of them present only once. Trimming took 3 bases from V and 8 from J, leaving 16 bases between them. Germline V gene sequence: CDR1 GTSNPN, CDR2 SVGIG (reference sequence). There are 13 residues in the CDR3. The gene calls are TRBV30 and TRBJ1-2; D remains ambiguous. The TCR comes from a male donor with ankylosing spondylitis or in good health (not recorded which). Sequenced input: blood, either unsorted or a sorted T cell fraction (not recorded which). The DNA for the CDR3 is TGTGCCTGGAGGCAGGAGTGGGTGATGGGCTACACCTTC. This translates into CAWRQEWVMGYTF.